This T cell receptor beta chain was identified during a study of post-analysis software for immune sequencing data (dated by TCRdb to the mid-2010s). Regarding the study in general: The recorded disease courses included relapsing-remitting, secondary progressive and progressive-relapsing multiple sclerosis, and some patients had no subtype annotation. The patient repertoires were compared against around eleven previously published healthy control repertoires obtained from donors aged 6 to 25 years. A subset of samples was prepared in parallel using single-end sample barcoding, then pooled and co-amplified after Illumina adapter ligation.

Beyond this particular receptor, the publication reports: Significantly lower normalized Chao1 diversity was found in multiple sclerosis patients than in controls, suggesting substantial peripheral T-cell clonal expansion. When samples were clustered directly using the F measure, samples prepared in the same batch co-clustered strongly, which prompted a batch-effect correction. The multiple sclerosis patient group was slightly younger than the control group. Patients showed significantly higher frequencies than controls for a handful of TRBV segments, among them TRBV5-6, TRBV5-1 and TRBV20-1.

Concerning this clonotype: The specificity of this receptor is unknown. Base qualities are not provided; no much larger clone lies one nucleotide away.

Receptor libraries were prepared by PCR. Sequencing used an Illumina HiSeq 2500. To reduce PCR and sequencing biases, unique molecular identifiers were built into the TCR beta cDNA libraries. Roughly 500,000 cDNA molecules were obtained per 1 to 10 million input T cells, so each molecule approximated one T cell. The same protocol used for the earlier healthy control dataset was applied to prepare and sequence the patient libraries. Samples belonging to the same batch were prepared together, multiplexed and sequenced on a shared HiSeq lane. In the original analysis: Raw barcoded reads were processed with MIGEC, and single-read molecular identifier groups were discarded before consensus assembly and CDR3 extraction. Clonotype tables were post-analysed with VDJtools, normalizing diversity by down-sampling all datasets to the smallest sample size. To correct batch-related cross-sample contamination, repertoire overlap clustering matched CDR3 amino acid sequences but not nucleotide sequences. TCRdb trimmed public reads at Q25 via fastp, called clones via MiXCR and kept in-frame beta chains. Rows are unified per CDR3 protein, each entry keeping the most common DNA and genes. The V and J calls were determined by TCRdb, not by the authors. The sample records hundreds of thousands of distinct CDR3 sequences, 30% to 45% of which are singletons. In total, the top ten clones hold over 10% of the sample.

For this chain, trimming is 6 bases at the V end and 2 bases at the J end, and the number of junction bases without a gene match is 13. Including cysteine and phenylalanine, the CDR3 has 18 amino acids. Only the CDR3 part of the read is kept: 54 bases, read in frame from the first base. The germline V gene specifies SGHTA as CDR1 and FQGNSA as CDR2. To demonstrate the VDJtools post-analysis software, the study profiled TCR beta repertoires from the peripheral blood of 10 to 15 young patients with multiple sclerosis. The patients with multiple sclerosis were children and adolescents between roughly 6 and 17 years of age.

Recombination joined TRBV7-2 with TRBJ2-7; 13 central nucleotides agree with TRBD2. What was sequenced was blood. The sequence was obtained from a girl aged 5-17 years with multiple sclerosis. At the DNA level, the sequence is TGTGCCAGCAGAAATCCGGGACTAGCGGGGACCTTTACCTACGAGCAGTACTTC. This sequence encodes CASRNPGLAGTFTYEQYF.